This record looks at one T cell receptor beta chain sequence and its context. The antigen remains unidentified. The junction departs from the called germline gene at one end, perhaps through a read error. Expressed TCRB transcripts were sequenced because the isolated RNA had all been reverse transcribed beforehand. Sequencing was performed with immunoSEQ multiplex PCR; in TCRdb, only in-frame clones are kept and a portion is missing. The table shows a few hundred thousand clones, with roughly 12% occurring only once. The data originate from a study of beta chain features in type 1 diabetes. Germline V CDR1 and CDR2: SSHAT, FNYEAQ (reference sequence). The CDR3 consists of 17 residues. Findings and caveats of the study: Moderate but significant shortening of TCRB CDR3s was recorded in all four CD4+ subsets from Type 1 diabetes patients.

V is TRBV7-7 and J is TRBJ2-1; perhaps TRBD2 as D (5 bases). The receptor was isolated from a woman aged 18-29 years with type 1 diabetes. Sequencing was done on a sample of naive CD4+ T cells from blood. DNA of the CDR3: TGTGCTAGCAGCCCCGGATTAGCGTCAGCAGGCTACAATGAGCAGTTCTTC. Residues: CASSPGLASAGYNEQFF.